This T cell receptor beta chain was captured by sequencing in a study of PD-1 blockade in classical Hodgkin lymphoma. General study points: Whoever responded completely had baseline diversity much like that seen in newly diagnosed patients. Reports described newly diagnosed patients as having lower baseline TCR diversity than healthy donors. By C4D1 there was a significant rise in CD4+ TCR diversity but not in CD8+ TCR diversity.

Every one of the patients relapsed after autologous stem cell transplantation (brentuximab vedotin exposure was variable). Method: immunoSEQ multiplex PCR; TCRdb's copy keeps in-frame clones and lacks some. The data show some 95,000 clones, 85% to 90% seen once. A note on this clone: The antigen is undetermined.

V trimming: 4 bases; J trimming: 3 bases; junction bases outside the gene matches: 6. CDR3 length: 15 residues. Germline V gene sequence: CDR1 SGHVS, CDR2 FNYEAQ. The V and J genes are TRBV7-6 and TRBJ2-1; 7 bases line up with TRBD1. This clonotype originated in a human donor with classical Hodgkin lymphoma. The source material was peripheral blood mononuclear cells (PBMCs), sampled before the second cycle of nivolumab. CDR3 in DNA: TGTGCCAGCAGCTACCCGGGACAGTGCTACAATGAGCAGTTCTTC. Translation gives CASSYPGQCYNEQFF.